This TCR beta chain was documented in a study of T cell responses to AZD1222 COVID-19 vaccine. Overall study context: Both about-4-week and about-12-week second-dose recipients were combined.

This table comes from immunoSEQ multiplex PCR, and its TCRdb copy is limited to in-frame clones, with some not included. This sample has roughly 180,000 clones, with roughly 90% found just once. This clone has just one count. Antigen unknown. Study findings and constraints: There were repertoire samples only from the period after the peak T cell response. Clonal diversity may have been underestimated in mostly white British donors.

The CDR3 has 12 amino acids. Germline values: CDR1 MNHNS, CDR2 SASEGT. Trimming shortened V by 3 bases and J by 1 base, and 3 bases separated the two germline ends. Sample: peripheral blood, taken on day 0 of AZD1222 vaccination. The sequence came from an adult in good health. V usage is TRBV6-1 and J usage is TRBJ2-5; D remains ambiguous. DNA of the CDR3: TGTGCCAGCAGTGACCGCCAAGAGACCCAGTACTTC. Translated: CASSDRQETQYF.